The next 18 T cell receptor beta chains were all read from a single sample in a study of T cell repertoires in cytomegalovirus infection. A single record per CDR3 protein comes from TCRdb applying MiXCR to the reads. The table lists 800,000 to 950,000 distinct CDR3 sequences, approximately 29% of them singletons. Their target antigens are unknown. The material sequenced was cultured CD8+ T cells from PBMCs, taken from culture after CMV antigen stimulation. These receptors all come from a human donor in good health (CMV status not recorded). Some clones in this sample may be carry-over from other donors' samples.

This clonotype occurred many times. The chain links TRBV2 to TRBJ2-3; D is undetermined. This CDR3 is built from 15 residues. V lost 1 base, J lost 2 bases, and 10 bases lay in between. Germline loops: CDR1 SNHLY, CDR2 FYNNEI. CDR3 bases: TGTGCCAGCAGTGAAGTTGCCCTCTTCACAGATACGCAGTATTTT. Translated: CASSEVALFTDTQYF.

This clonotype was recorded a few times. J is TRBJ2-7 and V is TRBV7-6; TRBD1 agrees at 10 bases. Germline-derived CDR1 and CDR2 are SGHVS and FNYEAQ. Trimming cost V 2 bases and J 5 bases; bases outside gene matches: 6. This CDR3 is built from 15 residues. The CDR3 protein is CASSLRRTGGDEQYV. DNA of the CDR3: TGTGCCAGCAGCTTAAGAAGGACAGGGGGAGACGAGCAGTACGTC.

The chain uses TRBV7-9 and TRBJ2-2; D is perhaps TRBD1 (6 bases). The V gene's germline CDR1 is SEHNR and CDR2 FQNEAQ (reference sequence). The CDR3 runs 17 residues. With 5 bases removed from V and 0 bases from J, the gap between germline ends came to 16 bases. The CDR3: CASSPPWTAANTGELFF. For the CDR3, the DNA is TGTGCCAGCAGCCCACCCTGGACAGCCGCGAACACCGGGGAGCTGTTTTTT.

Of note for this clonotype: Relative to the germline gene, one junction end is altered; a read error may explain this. The CDR3 here is CANSLGEGNTEAFF. As DNA, the CDR3 is TGTGCCAACAGCTTAGGCGAGGGGAACACTGAAGCTTTCTTT. This chain connects TRBV7-6 to TRBJ1-1; no clear D gene. The CDR3 is made up of 14 amino acids. Germline assignment: CDR1 SGHVS and CDR2 FNYEAQ.

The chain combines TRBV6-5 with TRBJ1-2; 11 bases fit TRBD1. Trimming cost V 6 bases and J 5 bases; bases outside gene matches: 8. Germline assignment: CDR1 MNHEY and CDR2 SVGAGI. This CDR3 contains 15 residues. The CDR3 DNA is TGTGCCAGCAGCCCGATCGGGACAGGGGGTTATGGCTACACCTTC. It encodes CASSPIGTGGYGYTF.

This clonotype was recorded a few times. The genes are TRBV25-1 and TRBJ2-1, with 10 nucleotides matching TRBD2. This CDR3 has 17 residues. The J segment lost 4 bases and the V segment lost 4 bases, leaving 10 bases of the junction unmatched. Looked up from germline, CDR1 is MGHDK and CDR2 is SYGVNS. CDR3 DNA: TGTGCCAGCAGTGCACCCTTTAGCGGGGGGCCTTACAATGAGCAGTTCTTC. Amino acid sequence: CASSAPFSGGPYNEQFF.

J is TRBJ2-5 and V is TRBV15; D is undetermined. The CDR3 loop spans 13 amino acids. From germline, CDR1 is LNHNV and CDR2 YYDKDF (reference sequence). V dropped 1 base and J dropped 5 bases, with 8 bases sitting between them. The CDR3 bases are TGTGCCACCAGCAGAGTAGTCGGCGAGACCCAGTACTTC. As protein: CATSRVVGETQYF.

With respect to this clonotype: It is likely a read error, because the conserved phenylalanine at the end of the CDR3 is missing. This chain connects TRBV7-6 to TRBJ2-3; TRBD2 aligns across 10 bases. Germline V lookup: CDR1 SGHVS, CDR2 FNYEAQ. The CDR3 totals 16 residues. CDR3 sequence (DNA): TGTGCTAGCAGCTTAGGTCCTAGCGGGGGACCAGATACGCAGTATTCT. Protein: CASSLGPSGGPDTQYS.

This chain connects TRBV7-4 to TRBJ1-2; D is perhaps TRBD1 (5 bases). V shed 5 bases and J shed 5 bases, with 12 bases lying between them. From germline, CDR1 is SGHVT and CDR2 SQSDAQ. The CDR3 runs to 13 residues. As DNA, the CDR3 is TGTGCCAGCAGCCCGGGAGAGGGGTATGGCTACACCTTC. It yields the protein CASSPGEGYGYTF.

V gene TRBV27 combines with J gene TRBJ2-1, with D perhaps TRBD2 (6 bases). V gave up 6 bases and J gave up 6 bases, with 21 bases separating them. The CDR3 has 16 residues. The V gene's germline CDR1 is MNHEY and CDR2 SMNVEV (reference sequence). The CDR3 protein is CASRITGRGFPNEQFF. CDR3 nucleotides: TGTGCCAGCAGGATCACCGGGCGGGGATTCCCCAATGAGCAGTTCTTC.

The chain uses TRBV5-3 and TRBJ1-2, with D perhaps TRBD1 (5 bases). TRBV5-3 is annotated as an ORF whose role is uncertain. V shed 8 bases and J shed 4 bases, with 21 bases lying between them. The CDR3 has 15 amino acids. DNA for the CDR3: TGTGCCAGCAGCCCGGGGGAGGGAAAGGGCTATGGCTACACCTTC. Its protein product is CASSPGEGKGYGYTF.

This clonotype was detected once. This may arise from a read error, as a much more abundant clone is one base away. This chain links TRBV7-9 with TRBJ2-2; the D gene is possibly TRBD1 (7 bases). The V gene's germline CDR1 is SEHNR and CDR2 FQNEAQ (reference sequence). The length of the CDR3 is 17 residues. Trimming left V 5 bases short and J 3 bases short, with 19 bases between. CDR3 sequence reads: CASSKRPDREDTGELFF. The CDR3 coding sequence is TGTGCCAGCAGCAAAAGACCCGACAGGGAGGACACCGGGGAGCTGTTTTTT.

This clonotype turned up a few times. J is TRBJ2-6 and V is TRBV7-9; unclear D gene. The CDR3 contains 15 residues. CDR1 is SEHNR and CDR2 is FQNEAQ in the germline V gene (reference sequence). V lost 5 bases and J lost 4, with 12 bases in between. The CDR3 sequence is CASSHAVAGANVLTF. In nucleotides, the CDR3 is TGTGCCAGCAGCCACGCAGTAGCCGGGGCCAACGTCCTGACTTTC. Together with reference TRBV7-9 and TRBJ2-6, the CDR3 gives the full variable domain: DTGVSQNPRHKITKRGQNVTFRCDPISEHNRLYWYRQTLGQGPEFLTYFQNEAQLEKSRLLSDRFSAERPKGSFSTLEIQRTEQGDSAMYLCASSHAVAGANVLTFGAGSRLTVL.

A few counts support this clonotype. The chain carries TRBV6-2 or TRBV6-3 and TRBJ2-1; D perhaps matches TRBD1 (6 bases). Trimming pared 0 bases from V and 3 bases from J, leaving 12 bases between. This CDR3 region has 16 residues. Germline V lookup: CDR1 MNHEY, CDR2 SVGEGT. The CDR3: CASSYSRRTDYNEQFF. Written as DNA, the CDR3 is TGTGCCAGCAGTTACTCCAGACGGACAGACTACAATGAGCAGTTCTTC.

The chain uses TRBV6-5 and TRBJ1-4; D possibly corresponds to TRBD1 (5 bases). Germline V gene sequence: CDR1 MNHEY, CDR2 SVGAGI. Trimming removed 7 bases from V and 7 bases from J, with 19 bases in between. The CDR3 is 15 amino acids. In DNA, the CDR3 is TGTGCCAGCAATAAATCGGGACGGAGGACTGAAAAACTGTTTTTT. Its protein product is CASNKSGRRTEKLFF.

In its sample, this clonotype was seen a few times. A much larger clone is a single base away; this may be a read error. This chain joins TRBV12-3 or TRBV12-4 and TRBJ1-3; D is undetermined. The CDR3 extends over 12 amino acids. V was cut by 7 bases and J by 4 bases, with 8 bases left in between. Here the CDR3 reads CASTPQGNTIYF. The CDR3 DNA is TGTGCCAGCACCCCACAGGGAAACACCATATATTTT.

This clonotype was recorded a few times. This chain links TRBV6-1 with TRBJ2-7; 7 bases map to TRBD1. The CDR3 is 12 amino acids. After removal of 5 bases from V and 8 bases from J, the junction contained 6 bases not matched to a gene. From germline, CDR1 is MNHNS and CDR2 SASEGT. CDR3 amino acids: CASSLTGTQQYF. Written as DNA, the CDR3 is TGTGCCAGCAGTCTGACAGGGACGCAGCAGTACTTC.

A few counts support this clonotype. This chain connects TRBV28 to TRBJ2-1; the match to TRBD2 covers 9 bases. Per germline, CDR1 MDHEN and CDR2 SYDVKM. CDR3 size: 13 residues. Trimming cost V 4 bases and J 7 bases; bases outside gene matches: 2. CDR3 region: CASSSLAGNEQFF. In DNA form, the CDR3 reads TGTGCCAGCAGTTCTCTAGCGGGGAATGAGCAGTTCTTC.